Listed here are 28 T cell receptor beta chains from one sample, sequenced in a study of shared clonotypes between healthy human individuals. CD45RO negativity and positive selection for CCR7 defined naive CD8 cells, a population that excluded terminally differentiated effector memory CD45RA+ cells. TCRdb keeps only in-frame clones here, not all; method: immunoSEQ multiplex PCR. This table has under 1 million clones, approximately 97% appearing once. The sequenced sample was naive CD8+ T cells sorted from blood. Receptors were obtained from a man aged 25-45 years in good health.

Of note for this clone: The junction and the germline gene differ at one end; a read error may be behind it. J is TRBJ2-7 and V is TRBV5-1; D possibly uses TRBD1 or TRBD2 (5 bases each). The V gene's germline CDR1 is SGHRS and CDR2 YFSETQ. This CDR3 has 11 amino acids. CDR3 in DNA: TGCGCCAGCAGCTCAGGGTGGCGGGCCTGGTTC. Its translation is CASSSGWRAWF.

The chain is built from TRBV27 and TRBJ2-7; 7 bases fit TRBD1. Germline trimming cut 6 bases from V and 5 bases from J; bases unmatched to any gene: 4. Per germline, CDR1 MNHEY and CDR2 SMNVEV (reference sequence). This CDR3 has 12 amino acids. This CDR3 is CASSPTGNEQYF. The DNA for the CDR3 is TGTGCCAGCAGCCCGACAGGGAACGAGCAGTACTTC.

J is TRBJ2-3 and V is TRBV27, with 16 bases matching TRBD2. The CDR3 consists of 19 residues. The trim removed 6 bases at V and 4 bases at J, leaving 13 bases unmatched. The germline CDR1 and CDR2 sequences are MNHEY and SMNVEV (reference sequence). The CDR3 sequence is CASRPPGLAGGPRADTQYF. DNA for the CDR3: TGTGCCAGCAGGCCACCGGGACTAGCGGGAGGGCCCCGGGCAGATACGCAGTATTTT.

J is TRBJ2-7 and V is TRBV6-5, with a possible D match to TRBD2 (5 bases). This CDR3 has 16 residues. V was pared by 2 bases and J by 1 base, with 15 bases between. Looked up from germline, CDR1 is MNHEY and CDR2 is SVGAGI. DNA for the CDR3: TGTGCCAGCAGTTACGGCCTTCGGGGAACGTCCTACGAGCAGTACTTC. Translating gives CASSYGLRGTSYEQYF.

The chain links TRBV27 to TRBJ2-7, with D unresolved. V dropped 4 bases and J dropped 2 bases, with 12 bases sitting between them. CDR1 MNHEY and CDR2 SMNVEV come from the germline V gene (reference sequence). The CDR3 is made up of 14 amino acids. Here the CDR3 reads CASSSQIKTYEQYF. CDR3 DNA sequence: TGTGCCAGCAGTTCACAGATTAAAACCTACGAGCAGTACTTC.

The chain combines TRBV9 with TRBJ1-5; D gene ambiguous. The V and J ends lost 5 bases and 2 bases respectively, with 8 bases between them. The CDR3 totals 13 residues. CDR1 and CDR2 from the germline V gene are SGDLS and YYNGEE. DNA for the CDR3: TGTGCCAGCAGTGCGAGCGGCAATCAGCCCCAGCATTTT. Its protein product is CASSASGNQPQHF. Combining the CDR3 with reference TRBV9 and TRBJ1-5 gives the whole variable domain DSGVTQTPKHLITATGQRVTLRCSPRSGDLSVYWYQQSLDQGLQFLIQYYNGEERAKGNILERFSAQQFPDLHSELNLSSLELGDSALYFCASSASGNQPQHFGDGTRLSIL.

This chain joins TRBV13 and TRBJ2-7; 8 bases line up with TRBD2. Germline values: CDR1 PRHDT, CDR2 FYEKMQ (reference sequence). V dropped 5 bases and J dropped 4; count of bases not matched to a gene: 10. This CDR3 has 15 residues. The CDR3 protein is CASSGVTSGSYEQYF. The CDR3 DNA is TGTGCCAGCAGCGGCGTCACTAGCGGTTCTTACGAGCAGTACTTC.

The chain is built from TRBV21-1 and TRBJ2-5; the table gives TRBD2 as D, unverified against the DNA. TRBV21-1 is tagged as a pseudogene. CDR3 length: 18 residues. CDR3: CASSKGRPSPRGRETQYF. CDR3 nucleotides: TGTGCCAGCAGCAAAGGTCGTCCTAGCCCAAGAGGTAGGGAGACCCAGTACTTC.

The DNA of the CDR3 is TGCGCCAGCAGCGTAACAGGGGGCGACTATGGCTACACCTTC. Its translation: CASSVTGGDYGYTF. V gene TRBV5-1 combines with J gene TRBJ1-2; 9 bases are a match to TRBD1. Per germline, CDR1 SGHRS and CDR2 YFSETQ. V dropped 4 bases and J dropped 3; count of bases not matched to a gene: 4. CDR3 length: 14 amino acids. Together with reference TRBV5-1 and TRBJ1-2, the CDR3 gives the full variable domain: KAGVTQTPRYLIKTRGQQVTLSCSPISGHRSVSWYQQTPGQGLQFLFEYFSETQRNKGNFPGRFSGRQFSNSRSEMNVSTLELGDSALYLCASSVTGGDYGYTFGSGTRLTVV.

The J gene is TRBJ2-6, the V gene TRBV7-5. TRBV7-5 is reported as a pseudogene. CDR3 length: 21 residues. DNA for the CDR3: TGTGTCAGAAGCTTAGTGGCTCTTGGGGTAGAGTTGCCGTCTGGGGCCAACGTCCTGACTTTC. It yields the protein CVRSLVALGVELPSGANVLTF.

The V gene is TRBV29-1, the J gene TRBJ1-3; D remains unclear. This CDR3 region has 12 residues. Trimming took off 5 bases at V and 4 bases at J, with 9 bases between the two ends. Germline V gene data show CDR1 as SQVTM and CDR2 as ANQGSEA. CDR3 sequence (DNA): TGCAGCGTTTGGGCGGGGGGAAACACCATATATTTT. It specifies CSVWAGGNTIYF.

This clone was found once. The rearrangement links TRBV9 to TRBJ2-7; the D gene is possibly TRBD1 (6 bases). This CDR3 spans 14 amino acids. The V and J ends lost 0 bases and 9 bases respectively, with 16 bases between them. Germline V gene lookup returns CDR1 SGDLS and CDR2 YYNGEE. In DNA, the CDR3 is TGTGCCAGCAGCGTAGGGGACACTGACTCTCGGCAGTACTTC. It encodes CASSVGDTDSRQYF.

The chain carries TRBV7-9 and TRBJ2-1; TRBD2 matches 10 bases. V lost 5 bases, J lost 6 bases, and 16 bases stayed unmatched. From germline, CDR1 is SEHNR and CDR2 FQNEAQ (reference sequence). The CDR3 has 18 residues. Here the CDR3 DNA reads TGTGCCAGCAGCGGCCAACCAGCGGGAGGGCAGCGCCGCAATGAGCAGTTCTTC. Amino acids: CASSGQPAGGQRRNEQFF.

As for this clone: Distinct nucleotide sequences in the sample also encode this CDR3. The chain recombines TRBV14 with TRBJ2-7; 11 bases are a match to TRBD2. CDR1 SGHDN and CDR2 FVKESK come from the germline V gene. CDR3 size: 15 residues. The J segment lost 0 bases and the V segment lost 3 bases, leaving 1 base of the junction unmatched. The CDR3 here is CASSQGTSGSYEQYF. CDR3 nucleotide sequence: TGTGCCAGCAGCCAGGGGACTAGCGGCTCCTACGAGCAGTACTTC.

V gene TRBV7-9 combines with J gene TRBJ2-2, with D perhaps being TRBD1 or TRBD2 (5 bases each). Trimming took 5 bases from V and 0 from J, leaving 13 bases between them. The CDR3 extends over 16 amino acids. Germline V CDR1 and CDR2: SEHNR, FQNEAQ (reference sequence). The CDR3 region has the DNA TGTGCCAGCAGCGGGGCGAGGGGCGCGAACACCGGGGAGCTGTTTTTT. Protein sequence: CASSGARGANTGELFF.

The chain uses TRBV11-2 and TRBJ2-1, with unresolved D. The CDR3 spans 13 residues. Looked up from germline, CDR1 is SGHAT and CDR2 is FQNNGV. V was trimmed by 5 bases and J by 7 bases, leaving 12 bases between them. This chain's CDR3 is CASSASLVNEQFF. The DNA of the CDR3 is TGTGCCAGCAGCGCCAGCCTAGTGAATGAGCAGTTCTTC.

CDR3 DNA sequence: TGCAGCGTATACTCTGCCAGAACAGCTACTCCAGATACGCAGTATTTT. Its protein is CSVYSARTATPDTQYF. This sequence joins TRBV29-1 and TRBJ2-3, with no clear D. The CDR3 has 16 residues. Trimming stripped 6 bases from V and 4 bases from J, with 23 bases between. Looked up from germline, CDR1 is SQVTM and CDR2 is ANQGSEA.

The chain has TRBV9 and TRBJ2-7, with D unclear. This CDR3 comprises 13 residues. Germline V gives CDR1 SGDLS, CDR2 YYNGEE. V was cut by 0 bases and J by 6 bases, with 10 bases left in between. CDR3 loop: CASSVGANSEQYF. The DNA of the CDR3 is TGTGCCAGCAGCGTAGGTGCCAATAGCGAGCAGTACTTC.

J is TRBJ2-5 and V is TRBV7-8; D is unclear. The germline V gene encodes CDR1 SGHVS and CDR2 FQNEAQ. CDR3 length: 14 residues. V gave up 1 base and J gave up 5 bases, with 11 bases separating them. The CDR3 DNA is TGTGCCAGCAGCTTAGTGGGTTACGCGGAGACCCAGTACTTC. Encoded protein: CASSLVGYAETQYF.

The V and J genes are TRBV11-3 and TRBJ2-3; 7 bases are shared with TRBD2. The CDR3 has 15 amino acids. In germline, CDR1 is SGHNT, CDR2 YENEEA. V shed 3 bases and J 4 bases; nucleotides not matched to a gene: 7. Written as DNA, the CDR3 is TGTGCCAGCAGCTTGGGAGGGAGTGGGTCAGATACGCAGTATTTT. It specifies CASSLGGSGSDTQYF.

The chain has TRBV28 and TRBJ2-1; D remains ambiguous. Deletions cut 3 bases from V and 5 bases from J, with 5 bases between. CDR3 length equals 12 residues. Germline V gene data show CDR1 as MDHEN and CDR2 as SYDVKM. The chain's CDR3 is CASSLFNNEQFF. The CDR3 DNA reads TGTGCCAGCAGTTTGTTTAACAATGAGCAGTTCTTC. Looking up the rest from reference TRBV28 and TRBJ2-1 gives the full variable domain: DVKVTQSSRYLVKRTGEKVFLECVQDMDHENMFWYRQDPGLGLRLIYFSYDVKMKEKGDIPEGYSVSREKKERFSLILESASTNQTSMYLCASSLFNNEQFFGPGTRLTVL.

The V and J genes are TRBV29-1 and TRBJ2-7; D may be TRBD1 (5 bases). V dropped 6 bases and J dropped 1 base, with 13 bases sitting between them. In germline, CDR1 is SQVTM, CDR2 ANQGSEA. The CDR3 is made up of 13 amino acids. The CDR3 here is CSVRRRDSYEQYF. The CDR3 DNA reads TGCAGCGTGCGACGCAGGGATTCCTACGAGCAGTACTTC.

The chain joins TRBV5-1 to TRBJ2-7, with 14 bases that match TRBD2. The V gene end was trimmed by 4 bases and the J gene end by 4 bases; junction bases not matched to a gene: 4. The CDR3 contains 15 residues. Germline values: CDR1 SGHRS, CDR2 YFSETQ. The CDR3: CASSPGTSGGYEQYF. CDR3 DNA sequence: TGCGCCAGCAGCCCTGGGACTAGCGGGGGTTACGAGCAGTACTTC. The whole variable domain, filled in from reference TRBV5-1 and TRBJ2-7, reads KAGVTQTPRYLIKTRGQQVTLSCSPISGHRSVSWYQQTPGQGLQFLFEYFSETQRNKGNFPGRFSGRQFSNSRSEMNVSTLELGDSALYLCASSPGTSGGYEQYFGPGTRLTVT.

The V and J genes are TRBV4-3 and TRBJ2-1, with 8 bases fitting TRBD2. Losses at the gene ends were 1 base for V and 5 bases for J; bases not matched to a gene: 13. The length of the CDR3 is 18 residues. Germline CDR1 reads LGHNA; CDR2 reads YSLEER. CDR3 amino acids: CASSQVVASGGPNNEQFF. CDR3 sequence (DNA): TGCGCCAGCAGCCAAGTTGTGGCGTCGGGAGGGCCGAACAATGAGCAGTTCTTC.

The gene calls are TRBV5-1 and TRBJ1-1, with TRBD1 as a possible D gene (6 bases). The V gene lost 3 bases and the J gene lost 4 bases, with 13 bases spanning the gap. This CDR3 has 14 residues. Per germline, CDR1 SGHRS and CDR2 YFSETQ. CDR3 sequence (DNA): TGCGCCAGCAGCTCCTTCGAAGGGGGCACTGAAGCTTTCTTT. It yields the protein CASSSFEGGTEAFF.

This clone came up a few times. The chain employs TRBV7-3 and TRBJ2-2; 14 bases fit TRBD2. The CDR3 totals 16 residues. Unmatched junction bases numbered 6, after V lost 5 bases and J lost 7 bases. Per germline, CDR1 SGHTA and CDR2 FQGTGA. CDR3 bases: TGTGCCAGCAGCCCAGGACTAGCGGGAGGTAACGGGGAGCTGTTTTTT. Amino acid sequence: CASSPGLAGGNGELFF. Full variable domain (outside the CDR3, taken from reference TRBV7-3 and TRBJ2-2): GAGVSQTPSNKVTEKGKYVELRCDPISGHTALYWYRQSLGQGPEFLIYFQGTGAADDSGLPNDRFFAVRPEGSVSTLKIQRTERGDSAVYLCASSPGLAGGNGELFFGEGSRLTVL.

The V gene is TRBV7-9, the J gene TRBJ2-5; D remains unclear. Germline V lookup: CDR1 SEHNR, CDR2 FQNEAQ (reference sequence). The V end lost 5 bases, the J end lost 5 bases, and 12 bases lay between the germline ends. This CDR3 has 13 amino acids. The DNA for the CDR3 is TGTGCCAGCAGCGAAAAGATACGGGAGACCCAGTACTTC. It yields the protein CASSEKIRETQYF.

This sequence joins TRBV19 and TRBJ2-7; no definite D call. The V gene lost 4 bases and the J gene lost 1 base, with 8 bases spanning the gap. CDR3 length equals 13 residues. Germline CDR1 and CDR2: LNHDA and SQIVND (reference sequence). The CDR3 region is CASSKSKSYEQYF. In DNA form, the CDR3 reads TGTGCCAGTAGTAAATCCAAATCCTACGAGCAGTACTTC.